The clone carrying this TCR beta chain was counted between two and nine times. Its specificity is not known. These data come from a study of cytomegalovirus exposure and HLA in healthy donors. The study, taken as a whole, reports: Several of the most significant clusters appeared, in a later analysis, to be linked to common viral pathogens.

Amplification used 60 Vbeta primers and 13 Jbeta primers. Libraries were prepared by immunoSEQ multiplex PCR; TCRdb keeps only in-frame clonotypes and omits some of them. The sample has over 120,000 clones; more than 70% are singletons. The CDR3 sequence is 14 residues long. CDR1 and CDR2 from the germline V gene are GTSNPN and SVGIG (reference sequence). The V gene lost 7 bases and the J gene lost 0 bases, with 13 bases spanning the gap. The specimen was PBMCs. The receptor's source is a man aged 50 or older in good health and CMV-seronegative. The J gene is TRBJ1-3, the V gene TRBV30, with D hard to call. CDR3 loop: CASPGRDSGNTIYF. CDR3 sequence (DNA): TGTGCCTCCCCGGGAAGGGACTCTGGAAACACCATATATTTT.